The next 4 T cell receptor beta chains were all read from a single sample in a study of CD8+ T cells in alopecia areata. Once RNA had been extracted, it was reverse transcribed into cDNA to act as the sequencing template. Clones were read by immunoSEQ multiplex PCR, and TCRdb kept only the in-frame ones, dropping some. The sample shows under 300,000 clones, around 64% of them seen only once. Stated treatment: oral pan-JAK inhibitor, 5-10 mg twice daily. The sample was CD4+ T cells sorted from blood, taken at week 52, from a patient treated with tofacitinib. The source of these receptors is a human donor with alopecia areata.

DNA of the CDR3: TGCAGCGTTGAAGGGGGTTTTACAATTTCAGATACGCAGTATTTT. Its translation is CSVEGGFTISDTQYF. The chain couples TRBV29-1 to TRBJ2-3; no definite D call. Trimming stripped 1 base from V and 4 bases from J, with 15 bases between. Germline V gene data show CDR1 as SQVTM and CDR2 as ANQGSEA. The CDR3 extends over 15 amino acids.

This chain links TRBV4-1 with TRBJ2-4; 8 bases agree with TRBD1. The V and J ends lost 1 base and 1 base, in that order; junction bases with no gene match: 6. The CDR3 runs to 17 residues. The germline V gene has CDR1 MGHRA and CDR2 YSYEKL. CDR3 protein: CASSQGRQGSAKNIQYF. The CDR3 nucleotides read TGCGCCAGCAGCCAAGGGCGACAGGGGTCGGCCAAAAACATTCAGTACTTC.

The chain uses TRBV29-1 and TRBJ2-1, with a tentative D call TRBD2 (6 bases). V lost 3 bases and J lost 8, with 20 bases in between. The CDR3 is 15 residues long. Germline V gene data show CDR1 as SQVTM and CDR2 as ANQGSEA. CDR3 coding DNA: TGCAGCGTTGAGCGGCTGGGGGGTTGGAGAGATGAGCAGTTCTTC. Protein product: CSVERLGGWRDEQFF.

The V gene is TRBV27, the J gene TRBJ2-7, with D hard to call. Germline CDR1 MNHEY, CDR2 SMNVEV (reference sequence). V lost 5 bases to trimming and J lost 3 bases, with 8 bases between them. This CDR3 has 12 residues. CDR3 in amino acids: CASSPGSYEQYF. The DNA for the CDR3 is TGTGCCAGCAGTCCAGGCAGCTACGAGCAGTACTTC.